Listed below are T cell receptor beta chains from one sample, sequenced in a study of CD8+ T cells in alopecia areata. Method: immunoSEQ multiplex PCR; TCRdb's copy keeps in-frame clones and lacks some. The table lists roughly 64,000 clones, around 40% of them singletons. Input material: NKG2D-low CD8+ T cells sorted from blood. The receptors originated from a human donor with alopecia areata. CDR3s include the opening cysteine and the closing phenylalanine or tryptophan. A D gene is named only where the DNA matches it firmly. A row's size may be missing; if present it is once, few, many or a size class.

clone size: few
D gene: TRBD1
J gene: TRBJ2-2
V gene: TRBV29-1
CDR3 protein: CSVEGQARTGELFF
CDR3 DNA: TGCAGCGTTGAGGGACAGGCACGGACCGGGGAGCTGTTTTTT

clone size: once
D gene: TRBD1
J gene: TRBJ2-3
V gene: TRBV5-1
CDR3 protein: CASSYPTGGHEDTQYF
CDR3 DNA: TGCGCCAGCAGCTACCCGACAGGGGGCCACGAAGATACGCAGTATTTT

clone size: once
D gene: TRBD2
J gene: TRBJ2-1
V gene: TRBV27
CDR3 protein: CASRGTSEYNEQFF
CDR3 DNA: TGTGCCAGCAGAGGTACTAGCGAGTACAATGAGCAGTTCTTC

clone size: few
D gene: -
J gene: TRBJ1-2
V gene: TRBV29-1
CDR3 protein: CSVLGQTNYGYTF
CDR3 DNA: TGCAGCGTTCTCGGACAGACTAACTATGGCTACACCTTC

clone size: -
D gene: -
J gene: TRBJ2-1
V gene: TRBV4-2
CDR3 protein: CASSHLGGARSYNEQFF
CDR3 DNA: TGTGCCAGCAGCCACTTAGGCGGGGCACGGTCCTACAATGAGCAGTTCTTC

clone size: -
D gene: -
J gene: TRBJ2-7
V gene: TRBV7-9
CDR3 protein: CASSLLGGQVYEQYF
CDR3 DNA: TGTGCCAGCAGCTTACTGGGGGGTCAAGTCTACGAGCAGTACTTC

clone size: -
D gene: -
J gene: TRBJ1-5
V gene: TRBV19
CDR3 protein: CASSTPDQAQHF
CDR3 DNA: TGTGCCAGTAGTACCCCCGACCAGGCCCAGCATTTT

clone size: few
D gene: -
J gene: TRBJ2-7
V gene: TRBV29-1
CDR3 protein: CSVEARSYEQYF
CDR3 DNA: TGCAGCGTTGAGGCCAGGTCCTACGAGCAGTACTTC

clone size: -
D gene: TRBD1
J gene: TRBJ2-3
V gene: TRBV7-8
CDR3 protein: CASTPDRVAPTDTQYF
CDR3 DNA: TGTGCCAGCACCCCCGACAGGGTGGCACCTACAGATACGCAGTATTTT

clone size: once
D gene: -
J gene: TRBJ2-1
V gene: TRBV4-1
CDR3 protein: CASSQVGGNLPLESFF
CDR3 DNA: TGCGCCAGCAGCCAGGTTGGCGGCAACCTCCCTCTAGAGTCGTTCTTC

clone size: -
D gene: -
J gene: TRBJ2-3
V gene: TRBV20-1
CDR3 protein: CSARQGTQYF
CDR3 DNA: TGCAGTGCTAGACAGGGTACGCAGTATTTT

clone size: -
D gene: -
J gene: TRBJ2-1
V gene: TRBV27
CDR3 protein: CASSSEQSSYNEQFF
CDR3 DNA: TGTGCCAGCAGTTCTGAACAGAGCTCCTACAATGAGCAGTTCTTC

clone size: few
D gene: -
J gene: TRBJ2-7
V gene: TRBV29-1
CDR3 protein: CSVVYLQGFEQYF
CDR3 DNA: TGCAGCGTTGTATATCTCCAGGGCTTCGAGCAGTACTTC

clone size: few
D gene: TRBD1
J gene: TRBJ1-4
V gene: TRBV5-1
CDR3 protein: CASSLEGQYNEKLFF
CDR3 DNA: TGCGCCAGCAGCTTGGAGGGACAGTATAATGAAAAACTGTTTTTT

clone size: -
D gene: -
J gene: TRBJ2-2
V gene: TRBV9
CDR3 protein: CASSFGDGPPGELFF
CDR3 DNA: TGTGCCAGCAGCTTCGGCGACGGTCCCCCCGGGGAGCTGTTTTTT

clone size: -
D gene: -
J gene: TRBJ1-1
V gene: TRBV5-1
CDR3 protein: CASSFQGIEAFF
CDR3 DNA: TGCGCCAGCAGCTTTCAGGGGATTGAAGCTTTCTTT

clone size: once
D gene: -
J gene: TRBJ2-1
V gene: TRBV5-1
CDR3 protein: CASSTGPNEQFF
CDR3 DNA: TGCGCCAGCAGCACCGGACCCAATGAGCAGTTCTTC

clone size: -
D gene: TRBD1
J gene: TRBJ2-7
V gene: TRBV4-3
CDR3 protein: CASSQGQLYYEQYF
CDR3 DNA: TGCGCCAGCAGCCAGGGACAGTTATACTACGAGCAGTACTTC

clone size: few
D gene: TRBD1
J gene: TRBJ1-1
V gene: TRBV7-9
CDR3 protein: CASSSDRLNTEAFF
CDR3 DNA: TGTGCCAGCAGCTCGGACAGGTTGAACACTGAAGCTTTCTTT

clone size: few
D gene: TRBD1
J gene: TRBJ2-3
V gene: TRBV5-1
CDR3 protein: CASSFRDRESLDTQYF
CDR3 DNA: TGCGCCAGCAGCTTCCGGGACAGGGAGTCGTTAGATACGCAGTATTTT

clone size: -
D gene: -
J gene: TRBJ1-1
V gene: TRBV19
CDR3 protein: CASGFSRNTEAFF
CDR3 DNA: TGTGCCAGTGGATTCAGCAGGAACACTGAAGCTTTCTTT

clone size: few
D gene: TRBD1
J gene: TRBJ2-2
V gene: TRBV2
CDR3 protein: CASRGPGQAPPGELFF
CDR3 DNA: TGTGCCTCCAGGGGACCCGGACAGGCTCCTCCCGGGGAGCTGTTTTTT

clone size: -
D gene: TRBD2
J gene: TRBJ2-1
V gene: TRBV27
CDR3 protein: CASSLGGLGNEQFF
CDR3 DNA: TGTGCCAGCAGTTTGGGGGGGTTGGGCAATGAGCAGTTCTTC

clone size: -
D gene: -
J gene: TRBJ2-1
V gene: TRBV4-1
CDR3 protein: CASSQDRGGLDEQFF
CDR3 DNA: TGCGCCAGCAGCCAAGATAGGGGGGGGCTCGATGAGCAGTTCTTC

clone size: few
D gene: -
J gene: TRBJ2-1
V gene: TRBV7-9
CDR3 protein: CASRPGSPYNEQFF
CDR3 DNA: TGTGCCAGCAGACCAGGGTCCCCGTACAATGAGCAGTTCTTC

clone size: -
D gene: TRBD1
J gene: TRBJ2-7
V gene: TRBV27
CDR3 protein: CASGRDRNYEQYF
CDR3 DNA: TGTGCCAGCGGCCGGGACAGGAACTACGAGCAGTACTTC

clone size: -
D gene: TRBD1
J gene: TRBJ1-1
V gene: TRBV9
CDR3 protein: CASSVEDRSVTEAFF
CDR3 DNA: TGTGCCAGCAGCGTAGAGGACAGGTCGGTTACTGAAGCTTTCTTT